Listed below are T cell receptor beta chains from one sample, sequenced in a study of beta chain features in type 1 diabetes. Produced via immunoSEQ multiplex PCR; TCRdb's table is partial and in-frame only. The sample has about 16,000 clones, approximately 70% seen once. The material sequenced was stem cell memory CD4+ T cells from blood. These receptor sequences come from a man aged 25 to 40 with type 1 diabetes. The CDR3 runs from the conserved cysteine through the conserved F or W. The D gene is left open where the match is weak. Clone size is shown for a subset of rows, as once, few, many or a class of expanded clone.

J gene,D gene,clone size,V gene,CDR3 protein,CDR3 DNA
TRBJ2-3,NA,NA,TRBV7-2,CASSFYGQTDTQYF,TGTGCCAGCAGCTTTTACGGACAGACAGATACGCAGTATTTT
TRBJ2-1,TRBD2,NA,TRBV7-2,CASSSTGGTYNEQFF,TGTGCCAGCAGCTCCACGGGGGGGACCTACAATGAGCAGTTCTTC
TRBJ1-3,NA,once,TRBV5-1,CASSLAYGHLGNTIYF,TGCGCCAGCAGCTTGGCTTACGGACATCTCGGAAACACCATATATTTT
TRBJ1-3,TRBD1,NA,TRBV7-9,CATNTGGIGDTIYF,TGTGCCACCAACACAGGGGGAATTGGGGACACCATATATTTT
TRBJ2-1,TRBD2,few,TRBV5-6,CASSLLAGVYNEQFF,TGTGCCAGCAGCTTACTAGCGGGGGTTTACAATGAGCAGTTCTTC
TRBJ1-2,NA,NA,TRBV11-2,CASSFVLRGNGYTF,TGTGCCAGCAGCTTCGTGCTAAGGGGTAACGGCTACACCTTC
TRBJ2-3,TRBD2,NA,TRBV4-2,CASSQETSGGADTQYF,TGTGCCAGCAGCCAAGAAACTAGCGGGGGAGCAGATACGCAGTATTTT
TRBJ1-1,NA,NA,TRBV5-4,CASRRGGAEDTEAFF,TGTGCCAGCAGGAGGGGGGGCGCTGAGGACACTGAAGCTTTCTTT
TRBJ1-2,NA,NA,TRBV5-1,CASSWTVTSSYGYTF,TGCGCCAGCAGCTGGACAGTTACCTCCTCTTATGGCTACACCTTC
TRBJ1-5,NA,NA,TRBV6-5,CASSYSGRGNQPQHF,TGTGCCAGCAGTTACTCAGGCAGGGGCAATCAGCCCCAGCATTTT
TRBJ2-2,NA,few,TRBV13,CASKQTNTGELFF,TGTGCCAGCAAACAAACGAACACCGGGGAGCTGTTTTTT
TRBJ2-1,TRBD1,NA,TRBV7-9,CASSQDRGPFYNEQFF,TGTGCCAGCAGCCAGGACAGGGGGCCATTCTACAATGAGCAGTTCTTC
TRBJ1-1,TRBD1,NA,TRBV27,CASRTYRDRTNTEAFF,TGTGCCAGCCGAACATACCGGGACAGGACGAACACTGAAGCTTTCTTT
TRBJ1-3,NA,NA,TRBV9,CASSPIPTNSGNTIYF,TGTGCCAGCAGCCCCATTCCGACAAACTCTGGAAACACCATATATTTT
TRBJ2-7,NA,NA,TRBV18,CASSPGTSKYEQYF,TGTGCCAGCTCCCCGGGGACATCGAAATACGAGCAGTACTTC
TRBJ2-2,NA,NA,TRBV7-3,CASSPQGSGELFF,TGTGCCAGCAGCCCTCAGGGGTCGGGGGAGCTGTTTTTT
TRBJ2-5,NA,NA,TRBV19,CASSMRQQETQYF,TGTGCCAGTAGTATGAGACAGCAAGAGACCCAGTACTTC
TRBJ2-6,NA,NA,TRBV6-6,CASSYLQGSGANVLTF,TGTGCCAGCAGTTACTTACAGGGCTCTGGGGCCAACGTCCTGACTTTC
TRBJ1-5,TRBD1,NA,TRBV4-2,CASSQGQGINQPQHF,TGTGCCAGCAGCCAGGGACAGGGCATTAATCAGCCCCAGCATTTT
TRBJ1-5,NA,NA,TRBV6-1,CASSGGTANSNQPQHF,TGTGCCAGCAGTGGCGGGACGGCTAATAGCAATCAGCCCCAGCATTTT
TRBJ1-1,NA,NA,TRBV27,CASSLSRTEEAFF,TGTGCCAGCAGTCTATCCAGGACAGAGGAAGCTTTCTTT
TRBJ1-1,NA,NA,TRBV25-1,CASSGLTGANTEAFF,TGTGCCAGCAGTGGTTTGACAGGTGCGAACACTGAAGCTTTCTTT
TRBJ1-5,NA,NA,TRBV5-1,CASLRLGNQPQHF,TGCGCCAGTTTAAGGCTAGGAAATCAGCCCCAGCATTTT
TRBJ1-1,NA,NA,TRBV23-1,CASSQNLPMNTEAFF,TGCGCCAGCAGTCAAAACCTTCCTATGAACACTGAAGCTTTCTTT
TRBJ1-1,NA,once,TRBV18,CASSPERGTEAFF,TGTGCCAGCTCACCCGAACGGGGCACTGAAGCTTTCTTT
TRBJ2-7,TRBD2,NA,TRBV6-5,CASSYSNSGGPYEQYF,TGTGCCAGCAGTTACTCTAATAGCGGGGGGCCCTACGAGCAGTACTTC
TRBJ1-4,TRBD1,once,TRBV15,CATSRDRTGGEKLFF,TGTGCCACCAGCAGAGATCGGACAGGGGGAGAAAAACTGTTTTTT
TRBJ2-7,NA,NA,TRBV6-5,CAGGRGKHEQYF,TGTGCCGGGGGCAGGGGTAAGCACGAGCAGTACTTC
TRBJ2-6,NA,NA,TRBV5-4,CASSLFGTGANVLTF,TGTGCCAGCAGCTTGTTCGGGACTGGGGCCAACGTCCTGACTTTC
TRBJ1-6,NA,NA,TRBV4-1,CASSQDSATWGDSPLHF,TGCGCCAGCAGCCAAGATTCCGCGACCTGGGGGGATTCACCCCTCCACTTT
TRBJ1-2,TRBD1,NA,TRBV29-1,CSVGGQPYGYTF,TGCAGCGTTGGGGGACAGCCCTATGGCTACACCTTC
TRBJ1-2,NA,NA,TRBV19,CASSVTGTPANYGYTF,TGTGCCAGTAGTGTTACCGGGACACCCGCTAACTATGGCTACACCTTC
TRBJ1-2,TRBD1,NA,TRBV28,CASDHSGQLYGYTF,TGTGCCTCCGACCACTCGGGACAGCTCTATGGCTACACCTTC
TRBJ1-6,NA,NA,TRBV6-1,CASSEVRGTKSPLHF,TGTGCCAGCAGTGAAGTCAGGGGAACGAAATCACCCCTCCACTTT
TRBJ2-3,TRBD2,NA,TRBV9,CASSTRPLTSGGTDTQYF,TGTGCCAGCAGCACTCGCCCCCTGACTAGCGGGGGCACAGATACGCAGTATTTT
TRBJ2-3,TRBD1,few,TRBV5-1,CASSLAPGQGTDTQYF,TGCGCCAGCAGCTTGGCACCGGGACAGGGCACAGATACGCAGTATTTT
TRBJ2-4,TRBD1,NA,TRBV5-4,CASSLVGQVKYF,TGTGCCAGCAGCTTGGTGGGACAGGTCAAGTACTTC
TRBJ1-1,TRBD1,NA,TRBV15,CATSPKQGAGTEAFF,TGTGCCACCAGCCCGAAACAGGGGGCCGGGACTGAAGCTTTCTTT
TRBJ2-7,NA,NA,TRBV4-1,CASSRQRQESYEQYF,TGCGCCAGCAGCCGGCAGCGGCAGGAGTCCTACGAGCAGTACTTC
TRBJ2-7,NA,NA,TRBV18,CASSPLTGSAEQYF,TGTGCCAGCTCACCACTAACAGGATCTGCCGAGCAGTACTTC
TRBJ1-2,TRBD1,few,TRBV7-2,CASSLRDRGQGGYTF,TGTGCCAGCAGCTTAAGGGACAGGGGGCAGGGTGGCTACACCTTC
TRBJ1-1,NA,NA,TRBV18,CASSYHSSTEAFF,TGTGCCAGCTCTTACCACAGTTCCACTGAAGCTTTCTTT
TRBJ2-5,NA,NA,TRBV5-1,CASSLPSADTQYF,TGCGCCAGCAGCTTACCTAGCGCGGACACCCAGTACTTC
TRBJ2-3,TRBD1,few,TRBV2,CASSGQGGLTQYF,TGTGCCAGCAGCGGACAGGGGGGTCTTACGCAGTATTTT
TRBJ2-3,NA,NA,TRBV5-4,CASSFGGAEDTQYF,TGTGCCAGCAGCTTTGGGGGGGCGGAAGATACGCAGTATTTT
TRBJ2-7,NA,NA,TRBV6-5,CASSTGVEGGYEQYF,TGTGCCAGCAGCACCGGCGTCGAAGGGGGATACGAGCAGTACTTC
TRBJ1-6,NA,NA,TRBV6-5,CASRARQDSPLHF,TGTGCCAGCAGAGCACGGCAGGATTCACCCCTCCACTTT
TRBJ1-2,NA,NA,TRBV28,CASSLADRPGGYTF,TGTGCCAGCAGTTTGGCGGACCGACCAGGGGGCTACACCTTC
TRBJ1-2,NA,NA,TRBV9,CASSVSGANYGYTF,TGTGCCAGCAGCGTTTCAGGGGCCAACTATGGCTACACCTTC
TRBJ1-2,NA,NA,TRBV4-1,CASSQAVRVGGYTF,TGCGCCAGCAGCCAAGCGGTCAGGGTGGGCGGCTACACCTTC
TRBJ2-2,NA,NA,TRBV4-1,CASSQKGAGELFF,TGCGCCAGCAGCCAAAAGGGGGCCGGGGAGCTGTTTTTT
TRBJ1-2,NA,few,TRBV6-5,CASSYGRGYGYTF,TGTGCCAGCAGTTACGGCAGGGGCTATGGCTACACCTTC
TRBJ2-3,NA,NA,TRBV7-2,CASSLEKRTTDTQYF,TGTGCCAGCAGCTTAGAGAAGCGAACCACAGATACGCAGTATTTT